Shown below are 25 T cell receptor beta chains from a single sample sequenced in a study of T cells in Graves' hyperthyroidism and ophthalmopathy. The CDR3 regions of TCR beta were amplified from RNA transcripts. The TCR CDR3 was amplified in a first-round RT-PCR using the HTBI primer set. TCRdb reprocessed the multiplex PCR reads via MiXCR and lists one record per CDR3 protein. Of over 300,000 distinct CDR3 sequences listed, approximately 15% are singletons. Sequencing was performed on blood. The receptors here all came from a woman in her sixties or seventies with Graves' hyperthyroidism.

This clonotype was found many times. This CDR3 is CATTGAMGYTF. CDR3 DNA: TGTGCCACCACAGGGGCAATGGGCTACACCTTC. The chain couples TRBV28 to TRBJ1-2; TRBD1 agrees at 7 bases. The CDR3 runs 11 residues. J gave up 8 bases and V 10 bases, and 7 bases lay outside the gene matches. The germline V gene encodes CDR1 MDHEN and CDR2 SYDVKM.

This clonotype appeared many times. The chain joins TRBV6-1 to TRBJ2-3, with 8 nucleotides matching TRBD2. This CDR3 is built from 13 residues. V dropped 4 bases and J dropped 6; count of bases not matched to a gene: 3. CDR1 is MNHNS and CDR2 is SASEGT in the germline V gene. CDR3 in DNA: TGTGCCAGCAGTGGCTCTAGCGGGGATACGCAGTATTTT. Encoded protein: CASSGSSGDTQYF.

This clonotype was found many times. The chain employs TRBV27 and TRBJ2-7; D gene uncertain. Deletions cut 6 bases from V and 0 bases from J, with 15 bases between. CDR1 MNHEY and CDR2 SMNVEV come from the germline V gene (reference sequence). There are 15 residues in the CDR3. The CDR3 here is CASRTGSMSSYEQYF. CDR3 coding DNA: TGTGCCAGCAGAACCGGATCGATGAGCTCCTACGAGCAGTACTTC.

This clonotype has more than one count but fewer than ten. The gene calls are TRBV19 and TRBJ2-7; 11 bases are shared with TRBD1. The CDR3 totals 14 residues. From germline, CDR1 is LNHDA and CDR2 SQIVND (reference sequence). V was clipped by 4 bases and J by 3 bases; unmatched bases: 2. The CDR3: CASSKGTGGYEQYF. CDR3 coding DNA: TGTGCCAGTAGTAAAGGGACAGGGGGCTACGAGCAGTACTTC.

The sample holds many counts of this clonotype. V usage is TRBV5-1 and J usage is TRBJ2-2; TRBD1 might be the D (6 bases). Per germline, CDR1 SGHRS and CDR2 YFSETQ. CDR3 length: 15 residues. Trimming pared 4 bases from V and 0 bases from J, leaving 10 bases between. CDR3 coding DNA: TGCGCCAGCAGCCCGGACAGCCCGAACACCGGGGAGCTGTTTTTT. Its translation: CASSPDSPNTGELFF.

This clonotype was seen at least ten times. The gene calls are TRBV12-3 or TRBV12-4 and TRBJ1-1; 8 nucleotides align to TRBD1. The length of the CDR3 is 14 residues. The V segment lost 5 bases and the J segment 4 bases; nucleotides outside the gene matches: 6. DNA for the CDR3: TGTGCCAGCAGTGATTGGACAGGGCGCACTGAAGCTTTCTTT. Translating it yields CASSDWTGRTEAFF.

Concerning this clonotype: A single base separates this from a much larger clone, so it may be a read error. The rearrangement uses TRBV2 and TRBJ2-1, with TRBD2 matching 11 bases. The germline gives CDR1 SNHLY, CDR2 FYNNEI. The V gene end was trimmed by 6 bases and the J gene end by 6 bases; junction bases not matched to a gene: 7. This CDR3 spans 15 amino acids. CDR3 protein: CASRGIAGGCNEQFF. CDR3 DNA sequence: TGTGCCAGCAGGGGGATAGCGGGAGGGTGCAATGAGCAGTTCTTC.

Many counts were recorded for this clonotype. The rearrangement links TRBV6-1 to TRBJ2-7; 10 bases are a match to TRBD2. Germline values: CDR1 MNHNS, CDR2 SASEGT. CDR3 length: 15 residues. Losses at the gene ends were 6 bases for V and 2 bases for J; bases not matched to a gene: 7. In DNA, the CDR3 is TGTGCCAGCAGAGCCAGCGGGAGGGATCCCTACGAGCAGTACTTC. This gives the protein CASRASGRDPYEQYF.

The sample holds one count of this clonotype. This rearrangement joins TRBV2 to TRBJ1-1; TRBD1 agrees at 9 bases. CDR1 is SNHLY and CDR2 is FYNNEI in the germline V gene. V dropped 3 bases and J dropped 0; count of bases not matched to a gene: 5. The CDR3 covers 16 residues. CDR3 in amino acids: CASSEGQGWMNTEAFF. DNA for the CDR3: TGTGCCAGCAGTGAGGGACAGGGTTGGATGAACACTGAAGCTTTCTTT.

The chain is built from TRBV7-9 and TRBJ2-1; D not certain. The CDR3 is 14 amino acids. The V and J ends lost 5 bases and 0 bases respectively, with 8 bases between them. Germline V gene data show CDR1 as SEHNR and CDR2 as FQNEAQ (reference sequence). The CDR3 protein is CASSPFSSYNEQFF. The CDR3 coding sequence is TGTGCCAGCAGCCCCTTCAGCTCCTACAATGAGCAGTTCTTC.

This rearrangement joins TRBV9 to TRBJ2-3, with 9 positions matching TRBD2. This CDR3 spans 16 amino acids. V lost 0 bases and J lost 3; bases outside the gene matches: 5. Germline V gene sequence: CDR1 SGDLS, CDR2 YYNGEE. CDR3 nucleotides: TGTGCCAGCAGCGTAGAGGGCGGGAGGGGAACAGATACGCAGTATTTT. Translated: CASSVEGGRGTDTQYF.

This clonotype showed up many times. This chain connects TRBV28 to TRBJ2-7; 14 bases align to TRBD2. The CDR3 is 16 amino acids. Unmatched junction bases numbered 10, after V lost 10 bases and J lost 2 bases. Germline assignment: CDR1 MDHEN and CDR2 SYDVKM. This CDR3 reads CATETSGRVSTYEQYF. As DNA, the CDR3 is TGTGCCACCGAGACTAGCGGGAGGGTTTCCACCTACGAGCAGTACTTC.

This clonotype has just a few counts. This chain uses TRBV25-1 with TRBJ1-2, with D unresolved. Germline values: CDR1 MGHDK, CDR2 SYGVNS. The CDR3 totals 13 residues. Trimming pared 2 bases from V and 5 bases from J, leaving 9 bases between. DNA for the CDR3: TGTGCCAGCAGTGAAGAGAGGGTTTATGGCTACACCTTC. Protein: CASSEERVYGYTF.

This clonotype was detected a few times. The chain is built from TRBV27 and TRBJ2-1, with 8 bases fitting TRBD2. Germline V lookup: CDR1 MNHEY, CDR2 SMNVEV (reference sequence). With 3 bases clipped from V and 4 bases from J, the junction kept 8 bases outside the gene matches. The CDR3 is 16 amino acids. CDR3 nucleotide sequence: TGTGCCAGCAGTTTTATTAGCGGGACTACTTACAATGAGCAGTTCTTC. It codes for CASSFISGTTYNEQFF.

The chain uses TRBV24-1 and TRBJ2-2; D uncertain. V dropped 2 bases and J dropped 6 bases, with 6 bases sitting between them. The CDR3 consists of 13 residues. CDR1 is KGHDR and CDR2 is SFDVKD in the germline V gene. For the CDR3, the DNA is TGTGCCACCAGTGATTGGACCGCCGGGGAGCTGTTTTTT. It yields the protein CATSDWTAGELFF.

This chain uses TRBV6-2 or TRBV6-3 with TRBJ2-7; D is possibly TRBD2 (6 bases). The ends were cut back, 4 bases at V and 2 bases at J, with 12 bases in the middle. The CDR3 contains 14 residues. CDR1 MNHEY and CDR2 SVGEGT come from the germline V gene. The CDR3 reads CASSWVSGTYEQYF. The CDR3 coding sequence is TGTGCCAGCAGTTGGGTTAGCGGTACCTACGAGCAGTACTTC.

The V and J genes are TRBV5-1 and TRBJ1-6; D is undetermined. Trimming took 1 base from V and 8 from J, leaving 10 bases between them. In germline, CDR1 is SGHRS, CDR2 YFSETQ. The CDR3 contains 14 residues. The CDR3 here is CASSLSGGHSPLHF. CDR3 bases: TGCGCCAGCAGCTTGTCCGGAGGCCATTCACCCCTCCACTTT.

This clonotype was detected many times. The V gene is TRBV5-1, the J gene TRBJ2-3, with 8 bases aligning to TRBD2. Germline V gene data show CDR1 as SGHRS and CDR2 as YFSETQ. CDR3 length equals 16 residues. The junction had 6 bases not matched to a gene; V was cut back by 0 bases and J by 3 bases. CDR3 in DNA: TGCGCCAGCAGCTTGGTCCCGGGAGGGCCGACAGATACGCAGTATTTT. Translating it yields CASSLVPGGPTDTQYF.

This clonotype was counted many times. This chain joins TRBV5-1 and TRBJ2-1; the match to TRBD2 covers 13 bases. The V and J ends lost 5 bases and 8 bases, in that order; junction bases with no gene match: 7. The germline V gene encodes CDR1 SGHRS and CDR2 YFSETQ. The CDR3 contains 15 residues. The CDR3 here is CASRSGTSGIYEQFF. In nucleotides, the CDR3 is TGCGCCAGCAGATCCGGGACTAGCGGGATCTATGAGCAGTTCTTC.

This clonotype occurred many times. The CDR3 region has the DNA TGTGCCATCAGTGGGGGACAGGGACAGCCCCAGCATTTT. It encodes CAISGGQGQPQHF. This rearrangement joins TRBV10-3 to TRBJ1-5, with 9 nucleotides matching TRBD1. The CDR3 covers 13 residues. V shed 4 bases, J shed 7 bases, and the junction held 2 bases outside the gene matches. CDR1 ENHRY and CDR2 SYGVKD come from the germline V gene.

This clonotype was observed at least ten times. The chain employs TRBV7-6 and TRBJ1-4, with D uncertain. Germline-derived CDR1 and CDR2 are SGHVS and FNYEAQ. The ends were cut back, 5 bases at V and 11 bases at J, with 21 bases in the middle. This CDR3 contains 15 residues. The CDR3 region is CASSPPRERGMKLFF. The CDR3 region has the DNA TGTGCCAGCAGCCCCCCGCGGGAGCGGGGTATGAAACTGTTTTTT.

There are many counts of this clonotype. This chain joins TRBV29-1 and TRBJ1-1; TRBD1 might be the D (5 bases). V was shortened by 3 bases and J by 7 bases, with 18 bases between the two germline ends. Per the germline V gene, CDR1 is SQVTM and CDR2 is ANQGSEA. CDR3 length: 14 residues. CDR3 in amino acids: CSVDATGAINEAFF. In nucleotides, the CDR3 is TGCAGCGTTGATGCTACAGGCGCGATAAATGAAGCTTTCTTT.

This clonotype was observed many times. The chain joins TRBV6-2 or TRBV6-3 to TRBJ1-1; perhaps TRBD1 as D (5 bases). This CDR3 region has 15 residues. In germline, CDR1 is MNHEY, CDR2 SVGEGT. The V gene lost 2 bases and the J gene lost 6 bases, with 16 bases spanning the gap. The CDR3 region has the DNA TGTGCCAGCAGTTACCGGACAATAGAAGCGGCTGAAGCTTTCTTT. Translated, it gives CASSYRTIEAAEAFF.

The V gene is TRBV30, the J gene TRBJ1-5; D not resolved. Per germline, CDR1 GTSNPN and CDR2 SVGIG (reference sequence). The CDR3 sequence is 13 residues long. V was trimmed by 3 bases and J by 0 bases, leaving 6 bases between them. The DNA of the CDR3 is TGTGCCTGGAGCGCGGATAGCAATCAGCCCCAGCATTTT. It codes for CAWSADSNQPQHF.

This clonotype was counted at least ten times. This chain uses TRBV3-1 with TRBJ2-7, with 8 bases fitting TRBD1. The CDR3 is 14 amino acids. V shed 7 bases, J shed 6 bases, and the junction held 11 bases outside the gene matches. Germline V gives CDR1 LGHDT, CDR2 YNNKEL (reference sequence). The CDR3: CASTQGQVLGEQYF. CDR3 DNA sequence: TGTGCCAGCACCCAGGGACAGGTCCTAGGCGAGCAGTACTTC.